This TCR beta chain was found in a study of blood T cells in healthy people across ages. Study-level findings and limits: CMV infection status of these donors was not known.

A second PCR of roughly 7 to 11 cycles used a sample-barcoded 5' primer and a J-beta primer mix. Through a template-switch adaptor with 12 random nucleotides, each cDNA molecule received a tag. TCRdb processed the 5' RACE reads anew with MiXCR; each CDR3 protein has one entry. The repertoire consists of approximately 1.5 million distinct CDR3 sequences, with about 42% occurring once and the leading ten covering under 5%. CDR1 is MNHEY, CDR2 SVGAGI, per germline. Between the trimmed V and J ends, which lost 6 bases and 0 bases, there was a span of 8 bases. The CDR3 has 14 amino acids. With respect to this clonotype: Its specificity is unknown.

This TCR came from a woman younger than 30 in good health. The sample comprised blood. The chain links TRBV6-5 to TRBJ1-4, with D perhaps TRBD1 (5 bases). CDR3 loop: CASRTTATNEKLFF. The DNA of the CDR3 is TGTGCCAGCAGGACGACAGCAACTAATGAAAAACTGTTTTTT.